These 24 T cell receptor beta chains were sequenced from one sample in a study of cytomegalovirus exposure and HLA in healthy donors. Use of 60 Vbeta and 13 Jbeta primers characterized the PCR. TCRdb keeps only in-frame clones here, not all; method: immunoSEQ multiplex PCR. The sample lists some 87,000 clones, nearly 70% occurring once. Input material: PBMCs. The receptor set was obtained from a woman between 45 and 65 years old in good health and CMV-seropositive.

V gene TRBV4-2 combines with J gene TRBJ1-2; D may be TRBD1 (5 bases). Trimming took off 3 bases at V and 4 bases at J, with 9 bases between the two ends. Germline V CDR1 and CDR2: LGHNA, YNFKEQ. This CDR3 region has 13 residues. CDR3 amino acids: CASSHRVGYGYTF. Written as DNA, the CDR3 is TGTGCCAGCAGCCACAGGGTAGGCTATGGCTACACCTTC.

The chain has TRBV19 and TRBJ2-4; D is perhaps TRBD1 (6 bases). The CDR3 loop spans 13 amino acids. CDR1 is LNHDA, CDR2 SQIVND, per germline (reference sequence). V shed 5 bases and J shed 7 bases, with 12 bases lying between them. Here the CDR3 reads CASSPRTANIQYF. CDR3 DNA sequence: TGTGCCAGTAGTCCCAGGACAGCCAACATTCAGTACTTC.

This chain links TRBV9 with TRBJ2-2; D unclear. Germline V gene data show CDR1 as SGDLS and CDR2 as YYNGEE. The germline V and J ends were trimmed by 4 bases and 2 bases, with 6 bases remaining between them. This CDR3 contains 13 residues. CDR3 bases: TGTGCCAGCAGCTACTCCAACACCGGGGAGCTGTTTTTT. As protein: CASSYSNTGELFF.

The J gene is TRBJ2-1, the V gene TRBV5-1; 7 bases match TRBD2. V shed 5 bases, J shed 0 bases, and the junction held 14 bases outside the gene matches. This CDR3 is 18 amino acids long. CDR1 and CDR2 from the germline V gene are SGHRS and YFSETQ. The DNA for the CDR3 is TGCGCCAGCAGTTCGTCATTAGCGGGCTTGAGCTCCTACAATGAGCAGTTCTTC. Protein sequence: CASSSSLAGLSSYNEQFF. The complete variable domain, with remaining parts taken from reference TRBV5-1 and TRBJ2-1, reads KAGVTQTPRYLIKTRGQQVTLSCSPISGHRSVSWYQQTPGQGLQFLFEYFSETQRNKGNFPGRFSGRQFSNSRSEMNVSTLELGDSALYLCASSSSLAGLSSYNEQFFGPGTRLTVL.

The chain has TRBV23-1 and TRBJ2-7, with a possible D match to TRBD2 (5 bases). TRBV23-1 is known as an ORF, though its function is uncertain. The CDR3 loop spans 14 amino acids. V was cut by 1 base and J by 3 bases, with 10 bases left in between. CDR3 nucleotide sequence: TGCGCCAGCAGTCAATGGGCAGGAGGCTACGAGCAGTACTTC. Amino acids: CASSQWAGGYEQYF.

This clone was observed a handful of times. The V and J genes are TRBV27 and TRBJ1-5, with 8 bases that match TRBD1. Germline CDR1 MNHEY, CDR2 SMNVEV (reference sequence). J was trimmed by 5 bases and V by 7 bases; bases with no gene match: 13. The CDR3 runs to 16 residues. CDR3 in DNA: TGTGCCAGCACCTCCCTGCGGGGACAGGTCGATCAGCCCCAGCATTTT. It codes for CASTSLRGQVDQPQHF.

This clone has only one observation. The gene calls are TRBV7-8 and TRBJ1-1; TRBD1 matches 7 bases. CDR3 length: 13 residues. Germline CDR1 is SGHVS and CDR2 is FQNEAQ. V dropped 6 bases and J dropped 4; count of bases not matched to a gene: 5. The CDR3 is CASSSGGRTEAFF. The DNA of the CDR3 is TGTGCCAGCAGTTCAGGGGGTCGCACTGAAGCTTTCTTT.

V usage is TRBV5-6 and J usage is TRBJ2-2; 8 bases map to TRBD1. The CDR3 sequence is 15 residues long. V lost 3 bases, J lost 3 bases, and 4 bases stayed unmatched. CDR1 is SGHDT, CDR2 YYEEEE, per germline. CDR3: CASSWDRRDTGELFF. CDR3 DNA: TGTGCCAGCAGCTGGGACAGGAGGGACACCGGGGAGCTGTTTTTT.

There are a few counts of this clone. CDR3 sequence (DNA): TGTGCCAGCACCCTGATCGACAGGGTGGACGGCTACACCTTC. Protein: CASTLIDRVDGYTF. V gene TRBV6-5 combines with J gene TRBJ1-2; the match to TRBD1 covers 7 bases. The CDR3 sequence is 14 residues long. J lost 8 bases, V lost 7 bases, and 13 bases had no gene match. CDR1 is MNHEY, CDR2 SVGAGI, per germline.

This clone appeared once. The chain's CDR3 is CASGRVSGANVLTF. In DNA form, the CDR3 reads TGTGCCAGCGGTCGGGTTTCTGGGGCCAACGTCCTGACTTTC. The chain uses TRBV9 and TRBJ2-6; D ambiguous. The CDR3 is 14 residues long. The germline V gene has CDR1 SGDLS and CDR2 YYNGEE. The V and J ends lost 7 bases and 1 base respectively, with 9 bases between them.

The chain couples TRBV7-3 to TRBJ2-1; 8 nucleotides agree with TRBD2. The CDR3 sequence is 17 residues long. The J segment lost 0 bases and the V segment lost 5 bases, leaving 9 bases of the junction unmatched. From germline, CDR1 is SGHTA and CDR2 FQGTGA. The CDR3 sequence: CASSQNPSGSSYNEQFF. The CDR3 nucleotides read TGTGCCAGCAGCCAAAACCCCAGCGGGAGCTCCTACAATGAGCAGTTCTTC.

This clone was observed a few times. Written as DNA, the CDR3 is TGTTCCAAGCAGAAGGCGGCATACGAGCAGTACTTC. This sequence encodes CSKQKAAYEQYF. The chain combines TRBV2 with TRBJ2-7; D not resolved. Germline V CDR1 and CDR2: SNHLY, FYNNEI. This CDR3 has 12 residues.

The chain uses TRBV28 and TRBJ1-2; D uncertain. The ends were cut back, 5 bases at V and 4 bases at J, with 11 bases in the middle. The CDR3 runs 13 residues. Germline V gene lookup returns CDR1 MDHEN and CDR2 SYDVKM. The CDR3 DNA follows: TGTGCCAGCAGTCCATACCTCAGCTATGGCTACACCTTC. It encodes CASSPYLSYGYTF.

Here the CDR3 reads CASSDVGGSGIIGELFF. The CDR3 region has the DNA TGTGCCAGCAGTGACGTCGGGGGTAGCGGGATAATCGGGGAGCTGTTTTTT. The V and J genes are TRBV6-4 and TRBJ2-2, with 8 bases fitting TRBD2. Per germline, CDR1 MRHNA and CDR2 SNTAGT. The trim removed 2 bases at V and 7 bases at J, leaving 12 bases unmatched. There are 17 residues in the CDR3.

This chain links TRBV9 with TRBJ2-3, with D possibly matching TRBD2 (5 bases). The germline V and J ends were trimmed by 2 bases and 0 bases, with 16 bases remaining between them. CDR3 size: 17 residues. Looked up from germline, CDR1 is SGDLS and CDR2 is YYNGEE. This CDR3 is CASSVDGAGGSTDTQYF. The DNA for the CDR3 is TGTGCCAGCAGCGTCGATGGCGCTGGCGGGAGCACAGATACGCAGTATTTT.

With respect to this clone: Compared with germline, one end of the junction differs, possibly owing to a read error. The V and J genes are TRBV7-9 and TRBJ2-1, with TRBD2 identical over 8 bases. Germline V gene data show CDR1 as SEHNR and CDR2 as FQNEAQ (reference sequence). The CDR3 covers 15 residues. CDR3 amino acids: CSSSPGTRELGEQFF. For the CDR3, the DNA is TGTTCCAGCAGCCCCGGGACTAGGGAGCTGGGGGAGCAGTTCTTC.

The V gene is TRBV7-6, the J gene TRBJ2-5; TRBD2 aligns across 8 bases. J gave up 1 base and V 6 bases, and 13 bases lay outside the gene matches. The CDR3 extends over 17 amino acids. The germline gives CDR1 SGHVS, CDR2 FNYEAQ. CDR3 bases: TGTGCCAGCAGGTCCCTAGCGGGCCGGAACCTCCAAGAGACCCAGTACTTC. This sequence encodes CASRSLAGRNLQETQYF.

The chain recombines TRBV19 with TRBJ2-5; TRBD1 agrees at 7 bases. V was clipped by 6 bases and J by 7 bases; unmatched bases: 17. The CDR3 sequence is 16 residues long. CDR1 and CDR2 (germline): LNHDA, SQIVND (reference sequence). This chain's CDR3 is CASSRPGQQGLGTQYF. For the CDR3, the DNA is TGTGCCAGTAGCCGTCCGGGACAGCAAGGCCTTGGGACCCAGTACTTC.

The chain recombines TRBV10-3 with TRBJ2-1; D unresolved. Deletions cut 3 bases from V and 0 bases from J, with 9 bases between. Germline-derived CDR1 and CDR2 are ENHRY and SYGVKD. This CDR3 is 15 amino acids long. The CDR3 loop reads CAISDPVSSYNEQFF. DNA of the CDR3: TGTGCCATCAGTGATCCGGTTAGCTCCTACAATGAGCAGTTCTTC.

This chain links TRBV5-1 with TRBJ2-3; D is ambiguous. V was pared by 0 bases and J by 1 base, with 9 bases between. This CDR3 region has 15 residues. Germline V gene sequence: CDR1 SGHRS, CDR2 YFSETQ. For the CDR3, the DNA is TGCGCCAGCAGCTTGGACGCTGAGGGCACAGATACGCAGTATTTT. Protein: CASSLDAEGTDTQYF.

CDR3 sequence: CASSQGLGQPQHF. The CDR3 bases are TGTGCCAGCAGTCAGGGTCTAGGGCAGCCCCAGCATTTT. V and J are TRBV27 and TRBJ1-5; perhaps TRBD1 as D (5 bases). The germline CDR1 and CDR2 sequences are MNHEY and SMNVEV (reference sequence). The V end was cut by 5 bases, the J end by 7 bases, with 12 bases between. CDR3 length equals 13 residues.

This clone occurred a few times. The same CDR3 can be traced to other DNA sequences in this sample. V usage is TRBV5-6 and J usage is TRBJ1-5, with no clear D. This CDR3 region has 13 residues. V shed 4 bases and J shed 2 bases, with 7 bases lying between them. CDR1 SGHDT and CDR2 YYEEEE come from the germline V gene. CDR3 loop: CASSPGGNQPQHF. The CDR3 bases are TGTGCCAGCAGCCCCGGTGGCAATCAGCCCCAGCATTTT.

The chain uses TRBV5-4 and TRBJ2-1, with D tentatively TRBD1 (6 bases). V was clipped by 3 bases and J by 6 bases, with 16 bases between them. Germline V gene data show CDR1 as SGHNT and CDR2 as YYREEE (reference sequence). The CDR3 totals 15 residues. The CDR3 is CASSYLGRGFNEQFF. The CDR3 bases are TGTGCCAGCAGCTATCTCGGCAGGGGCTTCAATGAGCAGTTCTTC.

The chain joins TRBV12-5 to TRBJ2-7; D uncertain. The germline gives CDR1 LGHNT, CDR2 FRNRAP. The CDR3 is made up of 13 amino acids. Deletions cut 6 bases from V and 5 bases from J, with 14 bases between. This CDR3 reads CASGPSLRDEQYF. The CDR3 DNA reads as TGTGCTAGTGGCCCATCTTTACGGGACGAGCAGTACTTC.